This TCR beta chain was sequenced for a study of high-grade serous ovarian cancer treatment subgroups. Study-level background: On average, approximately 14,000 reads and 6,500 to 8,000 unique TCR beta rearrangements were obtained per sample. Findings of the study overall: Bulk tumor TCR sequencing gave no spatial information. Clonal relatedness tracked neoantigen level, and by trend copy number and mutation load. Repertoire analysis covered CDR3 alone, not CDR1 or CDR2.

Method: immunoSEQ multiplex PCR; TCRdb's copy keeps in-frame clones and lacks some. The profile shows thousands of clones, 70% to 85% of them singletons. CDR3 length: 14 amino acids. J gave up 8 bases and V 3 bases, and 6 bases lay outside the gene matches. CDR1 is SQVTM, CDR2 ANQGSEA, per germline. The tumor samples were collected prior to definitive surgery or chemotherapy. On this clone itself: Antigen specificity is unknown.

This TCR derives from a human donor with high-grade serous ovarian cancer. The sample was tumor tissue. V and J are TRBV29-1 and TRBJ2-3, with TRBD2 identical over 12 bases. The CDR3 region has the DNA TGCAGCGTTGATATCCTAGCGGGGGGGGGTACGCAGTATTTT. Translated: CSVDILAGGGTQYF.